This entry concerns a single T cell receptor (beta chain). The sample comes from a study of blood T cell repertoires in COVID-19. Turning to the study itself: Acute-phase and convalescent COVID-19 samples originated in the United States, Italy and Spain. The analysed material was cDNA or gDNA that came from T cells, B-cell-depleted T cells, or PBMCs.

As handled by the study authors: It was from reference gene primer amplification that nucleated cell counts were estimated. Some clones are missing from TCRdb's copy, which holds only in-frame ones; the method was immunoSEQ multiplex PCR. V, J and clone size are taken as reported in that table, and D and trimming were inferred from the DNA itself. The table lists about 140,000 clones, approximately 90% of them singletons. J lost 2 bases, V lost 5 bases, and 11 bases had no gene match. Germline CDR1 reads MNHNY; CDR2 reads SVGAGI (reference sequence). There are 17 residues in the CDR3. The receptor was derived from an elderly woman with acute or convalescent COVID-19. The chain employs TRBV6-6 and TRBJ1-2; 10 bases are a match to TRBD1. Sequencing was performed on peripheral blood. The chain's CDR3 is CASSQFTGGQGNYGYTF. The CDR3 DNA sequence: TGTGCCAGCAGTCAATTTACGGGGGGACAGGGGAACTATGGCTACACCTTC.